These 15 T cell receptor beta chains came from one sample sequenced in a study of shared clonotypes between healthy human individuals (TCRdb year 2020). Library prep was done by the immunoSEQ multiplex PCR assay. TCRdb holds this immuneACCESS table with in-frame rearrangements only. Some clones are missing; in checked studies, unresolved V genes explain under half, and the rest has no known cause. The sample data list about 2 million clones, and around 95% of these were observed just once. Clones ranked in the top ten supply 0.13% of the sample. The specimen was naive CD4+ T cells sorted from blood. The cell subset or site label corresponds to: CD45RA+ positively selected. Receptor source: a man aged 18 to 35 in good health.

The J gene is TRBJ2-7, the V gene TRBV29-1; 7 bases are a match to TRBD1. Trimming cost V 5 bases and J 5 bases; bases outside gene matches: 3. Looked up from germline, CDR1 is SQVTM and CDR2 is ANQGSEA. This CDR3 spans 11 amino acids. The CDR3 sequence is CSVRTGHEQYF. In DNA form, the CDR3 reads TGCAGCGTTCGGACAGGCCACGAGCAGTACTTC.

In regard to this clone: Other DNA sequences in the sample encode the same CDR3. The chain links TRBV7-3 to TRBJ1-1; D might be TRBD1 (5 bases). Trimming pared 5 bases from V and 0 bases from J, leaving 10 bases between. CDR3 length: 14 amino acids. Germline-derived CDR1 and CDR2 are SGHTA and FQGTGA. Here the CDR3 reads CASSPGGMNTEAFF. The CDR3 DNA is TGTGCCAGCAGCCCCGGGGGTATGAACACTGAAGCTTTCTTT.

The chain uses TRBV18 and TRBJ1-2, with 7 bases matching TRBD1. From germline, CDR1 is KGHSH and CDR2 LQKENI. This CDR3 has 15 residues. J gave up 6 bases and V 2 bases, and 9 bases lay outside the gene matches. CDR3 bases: TGTGCCAGCTCACCAAATTCCGACAGGGCCCATGGCTACACCTTC. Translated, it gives CASSPNSDRAHGYTF.

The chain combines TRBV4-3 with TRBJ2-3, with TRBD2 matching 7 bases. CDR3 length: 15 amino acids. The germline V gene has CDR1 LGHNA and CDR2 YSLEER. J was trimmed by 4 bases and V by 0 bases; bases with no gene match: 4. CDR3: CASSQDGAGADTQYF. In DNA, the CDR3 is TGCGCCAGCAGCCAAGATGGGGCGGGAGCAGATACGCAGTATTTT.

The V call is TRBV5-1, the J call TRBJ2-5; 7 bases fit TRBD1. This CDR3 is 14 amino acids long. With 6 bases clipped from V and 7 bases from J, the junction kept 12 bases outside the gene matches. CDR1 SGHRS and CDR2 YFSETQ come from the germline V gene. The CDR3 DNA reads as TGCGCCAGCACCCCCGCGACAGGGACATGGACCCAGTACTTC. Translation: CASTPATGTWTQYF.

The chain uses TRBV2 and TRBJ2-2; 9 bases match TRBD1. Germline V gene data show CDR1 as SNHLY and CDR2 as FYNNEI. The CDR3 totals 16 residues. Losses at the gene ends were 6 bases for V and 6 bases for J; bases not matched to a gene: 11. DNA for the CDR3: TGTGCCAGCAGCGAAAGAAGGACAGGGGCTGCCGGGGAGCTGTTTTTT. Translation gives CASSERRTGAAGELFF.

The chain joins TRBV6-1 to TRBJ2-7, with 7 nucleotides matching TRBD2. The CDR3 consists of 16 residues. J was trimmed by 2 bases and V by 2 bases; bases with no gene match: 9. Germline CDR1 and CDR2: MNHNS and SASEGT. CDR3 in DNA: TGTGCCAGCAGTGAAATTGCAGGCGGGAGCACCTACGAGCAGTACTTC. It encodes CASSEIAGGSTYEQYF.

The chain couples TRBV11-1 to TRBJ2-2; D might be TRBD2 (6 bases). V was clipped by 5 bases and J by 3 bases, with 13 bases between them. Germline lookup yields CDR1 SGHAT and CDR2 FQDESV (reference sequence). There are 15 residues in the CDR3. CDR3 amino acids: CASSKGTSDTGELFF. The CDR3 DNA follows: TGTGCCAGCAGCAAGGGGACTTCGGACACCGGGGAGCTGTTTTTT.

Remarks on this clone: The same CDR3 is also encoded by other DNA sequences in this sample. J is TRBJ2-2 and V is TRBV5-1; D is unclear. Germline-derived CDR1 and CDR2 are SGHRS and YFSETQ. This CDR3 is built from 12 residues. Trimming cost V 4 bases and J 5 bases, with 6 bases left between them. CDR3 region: CASSPETGELFF. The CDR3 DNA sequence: TGCGCCAGCAGCCCAGAGACCGGGGAGCTGTTTTTT.

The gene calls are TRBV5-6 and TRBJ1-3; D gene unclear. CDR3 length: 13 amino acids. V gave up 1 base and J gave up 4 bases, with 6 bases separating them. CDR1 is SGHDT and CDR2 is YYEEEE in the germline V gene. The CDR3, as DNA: TGTGCCAGCAGCTTGTATGAAGGAAACACCATATATTTT. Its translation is CASSLYEGNTIYF.

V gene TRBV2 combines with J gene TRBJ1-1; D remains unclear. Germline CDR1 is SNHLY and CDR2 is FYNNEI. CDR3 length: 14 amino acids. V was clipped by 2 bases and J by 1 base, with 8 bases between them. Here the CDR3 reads CASSEIERNTEAFF. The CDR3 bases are TGTGCCAGCAGTGAAATAGAAAGGAACACTGAAGCTTTCTTT.

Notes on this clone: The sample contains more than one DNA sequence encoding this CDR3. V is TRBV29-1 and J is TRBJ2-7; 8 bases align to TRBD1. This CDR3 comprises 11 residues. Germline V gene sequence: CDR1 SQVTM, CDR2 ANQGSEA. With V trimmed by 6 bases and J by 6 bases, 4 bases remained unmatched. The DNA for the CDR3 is TGCAGCGTAGGGACAGGTTTCGAGCAGTACTTC. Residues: CSVGTGFEQYF.

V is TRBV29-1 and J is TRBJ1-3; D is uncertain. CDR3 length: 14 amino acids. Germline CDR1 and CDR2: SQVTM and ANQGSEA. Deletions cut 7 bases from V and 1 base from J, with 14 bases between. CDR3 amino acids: CSGRAHESGNTIYF. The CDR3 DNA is TGCAGCGGTCGGGCGCACGAATCTGGAAACACCATATATTTT.

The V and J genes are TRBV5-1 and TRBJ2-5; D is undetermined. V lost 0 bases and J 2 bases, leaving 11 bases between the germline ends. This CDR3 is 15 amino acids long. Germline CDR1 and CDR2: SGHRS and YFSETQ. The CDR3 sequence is CASSLGVSWQETQYF. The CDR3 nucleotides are TGCGCCAGCAGCTTGGGGGTGAGTTGGCAAGAGACCCAGTACTTC.

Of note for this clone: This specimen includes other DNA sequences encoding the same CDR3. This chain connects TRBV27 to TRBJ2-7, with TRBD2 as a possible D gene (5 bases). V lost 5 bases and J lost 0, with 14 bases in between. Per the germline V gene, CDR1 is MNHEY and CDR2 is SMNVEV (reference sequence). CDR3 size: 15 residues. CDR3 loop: CASSPRTGSSYEQYF. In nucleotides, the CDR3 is TGTGCCAGCAGTCCCCGGACGGGGAGCTCCTACGAGCAGTACTTC.